This entry lists 22 T cell receptor beta chains sequenced from one sample in a study of preoperative IRX-2 immunotherapy in early breast cancer (dated 2019 in TCRdb). To prepare the library, the immunoSEQ multiplex PCR assay was applied. TCRdb stores this immuneACCESS table with in-frame sequences only. Part of the clones is absent; in the studies checked, under half of the shortfall reflects unresolved V genes, and no reason is known for the rest. The sample yields about 67,000 clones; approximately 94% were counted once. The ten biggest clones cover around 1.5% of the sample. The sample's treatment or condition label is to be understood as: preoperative locoregional IRX-2 cytokine immunotherapy. Sampling was done from a patient treated with IRX-2 immunotherapy. These receptors were obtained from a human donor with breast cancer.

The V and J genes are TRBV21-1 and TRBJ2-3; TRBD2, the D gene given by the table, was not confirmed from the DNA. TRBV21-1 is described as a pseudogene. The CDR3 loop spans 17 amino acids. This CDR3 is CASKGLAGEKFTDTQYF. Written as DNA, the CDR3 is TGTGCCAGCAAAGGACTAGCGGGGGAAAAATTCACAGATACGCAGTATTTT.

The CDR3 here is CASTSPGGEDTEAFF. The CDR3, as DNA: TGTGCCAGCACCTCTCCCGGAGGCGAGGACACTGAAGCTTTCTTT. The chain employs TRBV6-6 and TRBJ1-1; D is undetermined. Trimming removed 7 bases from V and 3 bases from J, with 18 bases in between. CDR1 MNHNY and CDR2 SVGAGI come from the germline V gene (reference sequence). The CDR3 extends over 15 amino acids.

The chain combines TRBV7-9 with TRBJ2-1; 9 bases are a match to TRBD2. The germline gives CDR1 SEHNR, CDR2 FQNEAQ (reference sequence). CDR3 size: 16 residues. V shed 3 bases and J 6 bases; nucleotides not matched to a gene: 9. The CDR3 here is CASSFLSGSGGNEQFF. The CDR3 bases are TGTGCCAGCAGCTTCCTTAGCGGGAGCGGGGGCAATGAGCAGTTCTTC.

V gene TRBV7-2 combines with J gene TRBJ1-3; D is unclear. Germline CDR1 SGHTA, CDR2 FQGNSA. Deletions cut 0 bases from V and 5 bases from J, with 5 bases between. The CDR3 runs to 13 residues. In DNA form, the CDR3 reads TGTGCCAGCAGCTTAGCGCGTCGAAACACCATATATTTT. It is translated as CASSLARRNTIYF.

V is TRBV5-1 and J is TRBJ2-7, with D perhaps matching TRBD2 (5 bases). This CDR3 spans 15 amino acids. Per germline, CDR1 SGHRS and CDR2 YFSETQ. V lost 5 bases to trimming and J lost 0 bases, with 15 bases between them. CDR3 bases: TGCGCCAGCAGGTGGATCGGGGTATCCTCCTACGAGCAGTACTTC. Amino acid sequence: CASRWIGVSSYEQYF. Complete variable domain (other parts from reference TRBV5-1 and TRBJ2-7): KAGVTQTPRYLIKTRGQQVTLSCSPISGHRSVSWYQQTPGQGLQFLFEYFSETQRNKGNFPGRFSGRQFSNSRSEMNVSTLELGDSALYLCASRWIGVSSYEQYFGPGTRLTVT.

This chain connects TRBV5-1 to TRBJ1-2, with TRBD1 as a possible D gene (5 bases). Germline V gene sequence: CDR1 SGHRS, CDR2 YFSETQ. The length of the CDR3 is 12 residues. Trimming took off 5 bases at V and 3 bases at J, with 8 bases between the two ends. The CDR3 loop reads CASRSGHYGYTF. In DNA form, the CDR3 reads TGCGCCAGCAGGTCAGGGCACTATGGCTACACCTTC.

V and J are TRBV5-1 and TRBJ2-1, with 9 nucleotides matching TRBD2. Germline lookup yields CDR1 SGHRS and CDR2 YFSETQ. The CDR3 is 17 amino acids. Germline trimming cut 0 bases from V and 8 bases from J; bases unmatched to any gene: 12. CDR3 residues: CASSLVGSGGLIDEQFF. The CDR3 DNA follows: TGCGCCAGCAGCTTGGTAGGTAGCGGGGGCCTAATCGATGAGCAGTTCTTC.

The chain recombines TRBV4-3 with TRBJ2-1, with 9 positions matching TRBD1. This CDR3 has 19 amino acids. Trimming at V came to 1 base and at J to 7 bases, leaving 17 bases not matched to a gene. Germline V gene lookup returns CDR1 LGHNA and CDR2 YSLEER. This chain's CDR3 is CASSQVRSATGGAGNEQFF. The CDR3 DNA follows: TGCGCCAGCAGCCAAGTAAGGTCGGCCACAGGGGGCGCTGGGAATGAGCAGTTCTTC.

This clone was counted only a few times. The CDR3 here is CASSLTSGVTDTQYF. DNA of the CDR3: TGTGCCAGCAGCTTAACTAGCGGGGTCACAGATACGCAGTATTTT. The chain couples TRBV7-3 to TRBJ2-3; 8 nucleotides line up with TRBD2. Germline V gene sequence: CDR1 SGHTA, CDR2 FQGTGA. CDR3 size: 15 residues. V gave up 0 bases and J gave up 2 bases; unmatched junction bases: 1.

This sequence joins TRBV30 and TRBJ2-1; no definite D call. The germline CDR1 and CDR2 sequences are GTSNPN and SVGIG (reference sequence). Trimming took off 3 bases at V and 8 bases at J, with 11 bases between the two ends. The CDR3 contains 12 residues. The CDR3 DNA is TGTGCCTGGAGGGGTCTAGTCGATGAGCAGTTCTTC. Amino acid sequence: CAWRGLVDEQFF.

The chain carries TRBV9 and TRBJ1-1; no firm D call. Germline V lookup: CDR1 SGDLS, CDR2 YYNGEE. The CDR3 length is 12 residues. Deletions cut 3 bases from V and 2 bases from J, with 5 bases between. CDR3 sequence (DNA): TGTGCCAGCAGCGACCTTAACACTGAAGCTTTCTTT. It translates to CASSDLNTEAFF.

J is TRBJ1-4 and V is TRBV5-1, with 7 bases lining up with TRBD1. With V trimmed by 3 bases and J by 3 bases, 11 bases remained unmatched. The CDR3 is made up of 17 amino acids. Germline V gene data show CDR1 as SGHRS and CDR2 as YFSETQ. CDR3 in amino acids: CASSWGERGLSNEKLFF. The DNA of the CDR3 is TGCGCCAGCAGCTGGGGCGAAAGGGGGCTTTCTAATGAAAAACTGTTTTTT.

This chain connects TRBV27 to TRBJ1-2, with 8 nucleotides matching TRBD1. CDR3 length equals 14 residues. CDR1 is MNHEY, CDR2 SMNVEV, per germline (reference sequence). The V and J ends lost 3 bases and 4 bases, in that order; junction bases with no gene match: 4. For the CDR3, the DNA is TGTGCCAGCAGTTTGACAGGGGCCGGCTATGGCTACACCTTC. Translated, it gives CASSLTGAGYGYTF.

V and J are TRBV6-6 and TRBJ1-1, with 7 nucleotides matching TRBD1. V lost 7 bases to trimming and J lost 1 base; unmatched junction nucleotides: 6. The CDR3 extends over 14 amino acids. Germline V lookup: CDR1 MNHNY, CDR2 SVGAGI (reference sequence). CDR3 DNA sequence: TGTGCCAGCACCCCGAACAGGGGGAACACTGAAGCTTTCTTT. Protein: CASTPNRGNTEAFF.

The rearrangement links TRBV28 to TRBJ2-1; D perhaps matches TRBD1 (6 bases). The V gene lost 8 bases and the J gene lost 15 bases, with 11 bases spanning the gap. The CDR3 is made up of 9 amino acids. Germline assignment: CDR1 MDHEN and CDR2 SYDVKM. The CDR3 loop is CASGDKRFF. As DNA, the CDR3 is TGTGCCAGCGGGGACAAGAGGTTCTTC.

This chain joins TRBV5-1 and TRBJ2-1; D is possibly TRBD2 (6 bases). The CDR3 length is 16 residues. Germline V gene lookup returns CDR1 SGHRS and CDR2 YFSETQ. The ends were cut back, 7 bases at V and 0 bases at J, with 17 bases in the middle. CDR3 sequence reads: CASAELALSSYNEQFF. The CDR3 coding sequence is TGCGCCAGCGCGGAACTAGCCTTAAGCTCCTACAATGAGCAGTTCTTC. The entire variable domain, with the rest obtained from reference TRBV5-1 and TRBJ2-1, is as follows: KAGVTQTPRYLIKTRGQQVTLSCSPISGHRSVSWYQQTPGQGLQFLFEYFSETQRNKGNFPGRFSGRQFSNSRSEMNVSTLELGDSALYLCASAELALSSYNEQFFGPGTRLTVL.

The chain joins TRBV29-1 to TRBJ2-3; tentatively, D is TRBD2 (6 bases). This CDR3 has 17 residues. Germline values: CDR1 SQVTM, CDR2 ANQGSEA. Between the trimmed V and J ends, which lost 4 bases and 2 bases, there was a span of 22 bases. The CDR3 sequence is CSVGPPAKTGLTDTQYF. In DNA, the CDR3 is TGCAGCGTTGGACCCCCGGCGAAAACGGGACTCACAGATACGCAGTATTTT.

The chain recombines TRBV28 with TRBJ2-7; D not resolved. Germline values: CDR1 MDHEN, CDR2 SYDVKM. The CDR3 is made up of 18 amino acids. Trimming removed 5 bases at V and 4 bases at J, with 27 bases between. The CDR3 loop reads CASSGAPQSWRGDYEQYF. CDR3 nucleotides: TGTGCCAGCAGTGGAGCCCCGCAGTCCTGGAGAGGCGATTACGAGCAGTACTTC. The full variable domain, completed using reference TRBV28 and TRBJ2-7, is DVKVTQSSRYLVKRTGEKVFLECVQDMDHENMFWYRQDPGLGLRLIYFSYDVKMKEKGDIPEGYSVSREKKERFSLILESASTNQTSMYLCASSGAPQSWRGDYEQYFGPGTRLTVT.

The rearrangement joins TRBV6-7 to TRBJ2-3; 8 bases are shared with TRBD2. TRBV6-7 is identified as an open reading frame with a role that is uncertain. Germline trimming cut 2 bases from V and 2 bases from J; bases unmatched to any gene: 9. CDR3 size: 17 residues. The chain's CDR3 is CASSYGFSGVSTDTQYF. CDR3 nucleotides: TGTGCCAGCAGTTACGGTTTTAGCGGGGTTTCCACAGATACGCAGTATTTT.

The V call is TRBV6-6, the J call TRBJ2-7; 8 bases align to TRBD2. The CDR3 length is 15 residues. V shed 4 bases, J shed 7 bases, and the junction held 12 bases outside the gene matches. Germline V gives CDR1 MNHNY, CDR2 SVGAGI (reference sequence). The CDR3 sequence is CASSSDSGAPWEQYF. The CDR3 DNA is TGTGCCAGCAGTTCCGATAGCGGGGCCCCTTGGGAGCAGTACTTC.

The CDR3, as DNA: TGTGCCTGGACCCCGGGGGATGGCGCCCACTACAATGAGCAGTTCTTC. Protein product: CAWTPGDGAHYNEQFF. The rearrangement joins TRBV30 to TRBJ2-1; TRBD2 might be the D (6 bases). CDR3 length: 16 amino acids. Germline lookup yields CDR1 GTSNPN and CDR2 SVGIG (reference sequence). With 4 bases removed from V and 3 bases from J, the gap between germline ends came to 19 bases.

V usage is TRBV11-3 and J usage is TRBJ2-5, with D tentatively TRBD2 (7 bases). V lost 5 bases and J 8 bases, leaving 21 bases between the germline ends. The CDR3 extends over 15 amino acids. Germline V gene lookup returns CDR1 SGHNT and CDR2 YENEEA. CDR3 sequence reads: CASSPQGRGAETQYF. CDR3 sequence (DNA): TGTGCCAGCAGCCCTCAAGGGAGGGGGGCGGAAACCCAGTACTTC.